This TCR beta chain was sequenced during a study of blood T cell repertoires in COVID-19. Across the whole study: Researchers got acute and convalescent COVID-19 samples from the United States, Italy and Spain.

There are 15 residues in the CDR3. Trimming cost V 6 bases and J 3 bases, with 17 bases left between them. Germline V gene lookup returns CDR1 MDHEN and CDR2 SYDVKM. TCRdb's table, derived via immunoSEQ multiplex PCR, lists solely in-frame clones and lacks some. The data hold under 300,000 clones, with 87% observed a single time. Participants were aged roughly 18 to 90 years, lived in 25 or so US areas, and enrolled virtually. Assignment of participants to cohorts was predicated upon participant-reported clinical history. The sequenced sample consisted of PBMCs or T cells enriched from blood (not recorded which). The TCR was taken from a woman aged 30 to 39 with acute COVID-19. The J gene is TRBJ1-1, the V gene TRBV28; tentatively, D is TRBD1 (5 bases). The CDR3 region is CASSPRGMWDTEAFF. The CDR3 DNA reads as TGTGCCAGCAGCCCCCGGGGGATGTGGGACACTGAAGCTTTCTTT.